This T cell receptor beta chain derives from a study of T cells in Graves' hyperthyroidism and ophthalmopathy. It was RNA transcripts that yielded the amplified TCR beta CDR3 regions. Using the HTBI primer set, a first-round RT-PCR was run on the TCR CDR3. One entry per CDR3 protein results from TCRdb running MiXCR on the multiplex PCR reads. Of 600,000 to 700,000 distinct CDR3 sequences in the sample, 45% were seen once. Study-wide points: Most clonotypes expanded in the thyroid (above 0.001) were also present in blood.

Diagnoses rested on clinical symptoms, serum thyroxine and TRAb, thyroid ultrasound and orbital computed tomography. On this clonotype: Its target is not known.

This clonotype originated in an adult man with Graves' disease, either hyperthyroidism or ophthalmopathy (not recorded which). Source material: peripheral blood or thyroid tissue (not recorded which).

CDR3 region: CASAFGTGNSPLHF. In DNA, the CDR3 is TGTGCCAGCGCGTTTGGGACAGGGAATTCACCCCTCCACTTT. V usage is TRBV7-8 and J usage is TRBJ1-6, with 9 nucleotides matching TRBD1. The germline gives CDR1 SGHVS, CDR2 FQNEAQ. The length of the CDR3 is 14 residues. V shed 8 bases and J 7 bases; nucleotides not matched to a gene: 6.